These 27 T cell receptor beta chains originate from one sample sequenced in a study of Ad26.COV2.S vaccination and SARS-CoV-2 variants. Profiling relied on immunoSEQ multiplex PCR, and the TCRdb table lists in-frame clones only, not all of them. The sample records roughly 420,000 clones, approximately 87% being singletons. Treatment described: roughly 18 received Ad26.COV2.S at low or high dose, single or two shots; 5 received placebo; per-sample allocation not given. Material that was analyzed had been drawn on day 63 after the first vaccine or placebo injection. The material was peripheral blood, obtained in a trial of Ad26.COV2.S vaccine versus placebo. These receptor sequences come from a person between 18 and 60 years old who received the Ad26.COV2.S COVID-19 vaccine or a placebo.

V usage is TRBV5-4 and J usage is TRBJ2-1; D could derive from TRBD1 or TRBD2 (5 bases each). V was cut by 4 bases and J by 6 bases, with 17 bases left in between. CDR1 and CDR2 (germline): SGHNT, YYREEE (reference sequence). The CDR3 spans 15 residues. For the CDR3, the DNA is TGTGCCAGCAGCCCGGGTCTCAGGGACCTCAATGAGCAGTTCTTC. It translates to CASSPGLRDLNEQFF.

This chain links TRBV6-2 or TRBV6-3 with TRBJ1-5; no clear D gene. Per the germline V gene, CDR1 is MNHEY and CDR2 is SVGEGT. The CDR3 is 16 amino acids. The ends were cut back, 6 bases at V and 7 bases at J, with 22 bases in the middle. CDR3 loop: CASSPYRTGRRQPQHF. CDR3 in DNA: TGTGCCAGCAGCCCCTATCGAACTGGTCGGCGCCAGCCCCAGCATTTT.

The J gene is TRBJ2-3, the V gene TRBV9; D remains unclear. The CDR3 has 14 amino acids. V lost 0 bases, J lost 8 bases, and 13 bases lay in between. In germline, CDR1 is SGDLS, CDR2 YYNGEE. The CDR3, as DNA: TGTGCCAGCAGCGTAGATCTATTCATGCTTACGCAGTATTTT. It codes for CASSVDLFMLTQYF.

The chain links TRBV7-8 to TRBJ2-1; D might be TRBD1 (6 bases). The CDR3 covers 16 residues. Germline CDR1 SGHVS, CDR2 FQNEAQ. V lost 4 bases and J 2 bases, leaving 15 bases between the germline ends. CDR3 amino acids: CASSSRQAFPYNEQFF. The CDR3 DNA is TGTGCCAGCAGCTCTAGACAGGCTTTCCCCTACAATGAGCAGTTCTTC.

This clone was counted once. J is TRBJ2-5 and V is TRBV9, with D unclear. Trimming left V 4 bases short and J 0 bases short, with 13 bases between. CDR1 and CDR2 from the germline V gene are SGDLS and YYNGEE. The length of the CDR3 is 15 residues. CDR3 DNA: TGTGCCAGCAGCCCCCCCGGGCGGTACCAAGAGACCCAGTACTTC. This gives the protein CASSPPGRYQETQYF.

V and J are TRBV2 and TRBJ1-4, with D possibly being TRBD1 (5 bases). Germline V gene data show CDR1 as SNHLY and CDR2 as FYNNEI. V dropped 6 bases and J dropped 0 bases, with 11 bases sitting between them. The CDR3 is 15 amino acids. The CDR3 spells CASSGTAATNEKLFF. For the CDR3, the DNA is TGTGCCAGCAGCGGGACGGCTGCAACTAATGAAAAACTGTTTTTT.

This rearrangement joins TRBV4-3 to TRBJ2-5, with TRBD2 identical over 10 bases. V trimming: 0 bases; J trimming: 5 bases; junction bases outside the gene matches: 9. Germline values: CDR1 LGHNA, CDR2 YSLEER. The CDR3 sequence is 17 residues long. Written as DNA, the CDR3 is TGCGCCAGCAGCCAAGAAGTGAGCGGGGGGGCTTATGAGACCCAGTACTTC. Protein sequence: CASSQEVSGGAYETQYF.

As to this clone: The junction shows a germline mismatch at one end, possibly a read error. In DNA form, the CDR3 reads TGTGCTAGCAGCTTAGCGGGCAGGGGGACCGGGGAGCTGTTTTTT. It yields the protein CASSLAGRGTGELFF. J is TRBJ2-2 and V is TRBV7-7, with D perhaps assigned TRBD1 or TRBD2 (7 bases each). The CDR3 extends over 15 amino acids. The germline V gene encodes CDR1 SSHAT and CDR2 FNYEAQ (reference sequence). Full variable domain (rest looked up from reference TRBV7-7 and TRBJ2-2): GAGVSQSPRYKVTKRGQDVTLRCDPISSHATLYWYQQALGQGPEFLTYFNYEAQPDKSGLPSDRFSAERPEGSISTLTIQRTEQRDSAMYRCASSLAGRGTGELFFGEGSRLTVL.

This clone was picked up one time. The chain employs TRBV5-1 and TRBJ1-1; D is uncertain. V lost 1 base and J 4 bases, leaving 11 bases between the germline ends. Looked up from germline, CDR1 is SGHRS and CDR2 is YFSETQ. CDR3 length equals 14 residues. In DNA form, the CDR3 reads TGCGCCAGCAGCTTGACCCCCCCGTCCACTGAAGCTTTCTTT. Amino acids: CASSLTPPSTEAFF. The whole variable domain, remainder taken from reference TRBV5-1 and TRBJ1-1, is KAGVTQTPRYLIKTRGQQVTLSCSPISGHRSVSWYQQTPGQGLQFLFEYFSETQRNKGNFPGRFSGRQFSNSRSEMNVSTLELGDSALYLCASSLTPPSTEAFFGQGTRLTVV.

The rearrangement joins TRBV5-6 to TRBJ2-7; TRBD1 aligns across 9 bases. V was clipped by 0 bases and J by 6 bases; unmatched bases: 7. Looked up from germline, CDR1 is SGHDT and CDR2 is YYEEEE. CDR3 size: 15 residues. CDR3: CASSLVQGAISEQYF. CDR3 bases: TGTGCCAGCAGCTTGGTACAGGGGGCTATCTCCGAGCAGTACTTC.

The gene calls are TRBV2 and TRBJ2-7; 12 bases map to TRBD1. CDR1 is SNHLY and CDR2 is FYNNEI in the germline V gene. The CDR3 is made up of 13 amino acids. Trimming removed 10 bases from V and 6 bases from J; junction bases left unmatched: 7. CDR3 protein: CATKPGQGAEQYF. CDR3 sequence (DNA): TGTGCCACCAAGCCGGGACAGGGGGCCGAGCAGTACTTC.

The chain joins TRBV5-6 to TRBJ1-4, with D unclear. This CDR3 comprises 14 residues. Trimming removed 1 base at V and 10 bases at J, with 14 bases between. The germline CDR1 and CDR2 sequences are SGHDT and YYEEEE. CDR3 nucleotide sequence: TGTGCCAGCAGCTTGCGGTCGGCCATTGCAAAACTGTTTTTT. Protein: CASSLRSAIAKLFF.

CDR3 nucleotides: TGTGCCAGCACCCCGTCTGGCCCGGCGGGCTATGGCTACACCTTC. Protein sequence: CASTPSGPAGYGYTF. The chain employs TRBV5-6 and TRBJ1-2; the D is unclear. Germline assignment: CDR1 SGHDT and CDR2 YYEEEE. Trimming took off 6 bases at V and 4 bases at J, with 19 bases between the two ends. This CDR3 contains 15 residues. Full variable domain (missing parts from reference TRBV5-6 and TRBJ1-2): DAGVTQSPTHLIKTRGQQVTLRCSPKSGHDTVSWYQQALGQGPQFIFQYYEEEERQRGNFPDRFSGHQFPNYSSELNVNALLLGDSALYLCASTPSGPAGYGYTFGSGTRLTVV.

This clone was picked up a small number of times. The chain carries TRBV29-1 and TRBJ2-5; unclear D gene. V was clipped by 2 bases and J by 7 bases, with 20 bases between them. Germline lookup yields CDR1 SQVTM and CDR2 ANQGSEA. The CDR3 totals 15 residues. The CDR3, as DNA: TGCAGCGTTGAACCGGGCGGAGTAACGTCGGGGACCCAGTACTTC. Its protein is CSVEPGGVTSGTQYF.

This chain links TRBV5-4 with TRBJ2-1; 8 bases are shared with TRBD2. The CDR3 has 15 residues. With V trimmed by 3 bases and J by 2 bases, 4 bases remained unmatched. Germline assignment: CDR1 SGHNT and CDR2 YYREEE (reference sequence). CDR3 region: CASSYNGGAYNEQFF. Written as DNA, the CDR3 is TGTGCCAGCAGCTATAACGGGGGGGCCTACAATGAGCAGTTCTTC.

The chain links TRBV10-3 to TRBJ2-3, with D possibly called TRBD1 or TRBD2 (5 bases each). Trimming stripped 4 bases from V and 1 base from J, with 15 bases between. CDR1 is ENHRY and CDR2 is SYGVKD in the germline V gene. This CDR3 contains 16 residues. CDR3 DNA sequence: TGTGCCATCAGTGCAGGGACGGAGCCGCGCACAGATACGCAGTATTTT. This codes for CAISAGTEPRTDTQYF.

This chain links TRBV28 with TRBJ2-4; D is unresolved. V dropped 2 bases and J dropped 0 bases, with 8 bases sitting between them. Germline V gives CDR1 MDHEN, CDR2 SYDVKM. There are 15 residues in the CDR3. CDR3: CASSLGIVAKNIQYF. In nucleotides, the CDR3 is TGTGCCAGCAGTTTAGGGATCGTAGCCAAAAACATTCAGTACTTC. Combining the CDR3 with reference TRBV28 and TRBJ2-4 gives the whole variable domain DVKVTQSSRYLVKRTGEKVFLECVQDMDHENMFWYRQDPGLGLRLIYFSYDVKMKEKGDIPEGYSVSREKKERFSLILESASTNQTSMYLCASSLGIVAKNIQYFGAGTRLSVL.

The J gene is TRBJ2-2, the V gene TRBV11-3; 9 bases agree with TRBD2. Germline CDR1 reads SGHNT; CDR2 reads YENEEA. CDR3 length: 15 amino acids. The V segment lost 1 base and the J segment 5 bases; nucleotides outside the gene matches: 2. CDR3 sequence: CASSLGLAGTGELFF. The CDR3 DNA is TGTGCCAGCAGCTTAGGTCTAGCGGGGACCGGGGAGCTGTTTTTT.

This sequence joins TRBV7-9 and TRBJ1-2; 7 bases are a match to TRBD1. The CDR3 runs to 15 residues. V shed 4 bases and J 5 bases; nucleotides not matched to a gene: 10. Germline CDR1 and CDR2: SEHNR and FQNEAQ (reference sequence). CDR3 nucleotides: TGTGCCAGCAGCTCGGACAGGCTCTGGGTTTATGGCTACACCTTC. As protein: CASSSDRLWVYGYTF.

The CDR3 protein is CASSFHQGNYGYTF. The DNA for the CDR3 is TGTGCCAGCAGTTTCCACCAGGGGAACTATGGCTACACCTTC. The chain links TRBV6-5 to TRBJ1-2; a weak D match, TRBD1 (6 bases). V was clipped by 4 bases and J by 2 bases, with 11 bases between them. Germline lookup yields CDR1 MNHEY and CDR2 SVGAGI. The CDR3 runs 14 residues.

The genes are TRBV6-5 and TRBJ2-4, with TRBD1 identical over 8 bases. CDR1 is MNHEY and CDR2 is SVGAGI in the germline V gene. The junction had 10 bases not matched to a gene; V was cut back by 4 bases and J by 8 bases. The CDR3 covers 15 residues. The CDR3 DNA is TGTGCCAGCAGTTCTCCGAGGACAGGGTTGGACATTCAGTACTTC. As protein: CASSSPRTGLDIQYF.

The J gene is TRBJ1-1, the V gene TRBV6-5; TRBD1 matches at 9 bases. The length of the CDR3 is 14 residues. The trim removed 4 bases at V and 1 base at J, leaving 1 base unmatched. Germline values: CDR1 MNHEY, CDR2 SVGAGI. CDR3 DNA: TGTGCCAGCAGTTCGACAGGGGGGAACACTGAAGCTTTCTTT. Protein product: CASSSTGGNTEAFF.

The chain joins TRBV7-6 to TRBJ1-3; D is undetermined. This CDR3 has 18 residues. With 7 bases removed from V and 0 bases from J, the gap between germline ends came to 22 bases. Germline V lookup: CDR1 SGHVS, CDR2 FNYEAQ. CDR3 DNA: TGTGCCAGCACAATCTCCGCGGGAGCAATCAACTCTGGAAACACCATATATTTT. Translated, it gives CASTISAGAINSGNTIYF. The entire variable domain, with the rest obtained from reference TRBV7-6 and TRBJ1-3, is as follows: GAGVSQSPRYKVTKRGQDVALRCDPISGHVSLYWYRQALGQGPEFLTYFNYEAQQDKSGLPNDRFSAERPEGSISTLTIQRTEQRDSAMYRCASTISAGAINSGNTIYFGEGSWLTVV.

A word on this clone: Other DNA sequences in the same sample also yield this CDR3. The rearrangement links TRBV27 to TRBJ2-7; D may be TRBD2 (5 bases). The V gene lost 0 bases and the J gene lost 4 bases, with 7 bases spanning the gap. CDR3 length: 13 amino acids. Germline CDR1 is MNHEY and CDR2 is SMNVEV (reference sequence). The CDR3 coding sequence is TGTGCCAGCAGTTTATCTTCGGGGTACGAGCAGTACTTC. It encodes CASSLSSGYEQYF.

The V call is TRBV9, the J call TRBJ2-1; D not certain. CDR3 length: 15 amino acids. V lost 0 bases, J lost 4 bases, and 11 bases lay in between. Per germline, CDR1 SGDLS and CDR2 YYNGEE. The CDR3 protein is CASSVEGNPYNEQFF. The CDR3 DNA sequence: TGTGCCAGCAGCGTAGAAGGGAACCCTTACAATGAGCAGTTCTTC. The full variable domain, its missing parts supplied by reference TRBV9 and TRBJ2-1, is DSGVTQTPKHLITATGQRVTLRCSPRSGDLSVYWYQQSLDQGLQFLIQYYNGEERAKGNILERFSAQQFPDLHSELNLSSLELGDSALYFCASSVEGNPYNEQFFGPGTRLTVL.

V is TRBV2 and J is TRBJ2-5; 9 bases are shared with TRBD1. CDR1 and CDR2 (germline): SNHLY, FYNNEI. The CDR3 has 15 amino acids. With 6 bases clipped from V and 4 bases from J, the junction kept 9 bases outside the gene matches. The CDR3 DNA sequence: TGTGCCAGCAGGATAATAACAGGGGGCCGAGAGACCCAGTACTTC. Residues: CASRIITGGRETQYF.

The CDR3 DNA reads TGTGCCATCAGTGAGTCCTTCAGTCCCGGCACCGGGGAGCTGTTTTTT. Translated, it gives CAISESFSPGTGELFF. J is TRBJ2-2 and V is TRBV10-3; D is ambiguous. CDR1 ENHRY and CDR2 SYGVKD come from the germline V gene. V gave up 0 bases and J gave up 4 bases, with 12 bases separating them. The CDR3 covers 16 residues.